These T cell receptor beta chains were read from a single sample in a study of post-analysis software for immune sequencing data. TCRdb processed the PCR reads anew with MiXCR; each CDR3 protein has one entry. The top ten hold about an eighth of the sample, which has some 450,000 distinct CDR3 sequences, under 55% seen once. Sequencing used blood. The receptors stem from a girl aged 5 to 17 with multiple sclerosis. Both conserved end residues are part of each CDR3. The order of the fields is V gene, J gene, CDR3 protein.

>TRBV4-1|TRBJ1-4
CASSQEGLGTVARKLFF
>TRBV29-1|TRBJ2-1
CSVQTSGRGSYNEQFF
>TRBV28|TRBJ2-3
CASSSPGTGFTDTQYF
>TRBV28|NA
CASSPSGGRVYEQYF
>TRBV21-1|TRBJ2-2
CASTEIHPKIGDRTGELFF
>TRBV18|TRBJ1-5
CASSPAGSGGNQPQHF
>TRBV12-3/TRBV12-4|TRBJ2-7
CASSLPDRPYYEQYF
>TRBV4-2|NA
CASSQARAFDSYNEQYF
>TRBV4-3|TRBJ2-7
CASSHSATGESYEQYF
>TRBV29-1|TRBJ2-3
CSALDAGGSADTQYF
>TRBV10-3|TRBJ2-5
CAIRPTSGIQETQYF
>TRBV5-6|TRBJ1-1
CASSSRGREMNTEAFF
>TRBV20-1|TRBJ2-1
CSARGYTSYNEQFF
>TRBV7-3|TRBJ2-5
CASSLLGTGEQETQYF
>TRBV4-3|TRBJ2-1
CASSQDQGLAAYNEQFF
>TRBV12-3/TRBV12-4|NA
CASSFGETSSRETQYF
>TRBV25-1|TRBJ2-5
CASSEAGWQETQYF
>TRBV11-2|TRBJ2-1
CASSLDLSSGYNEQFF
>TRBV5-1|TRBJ2-1
CASRVSLAMSYNEQFF
>TRBV6-5|TRBJ2-3
CASSLMDSTDTQYF
>TRBV12-3/TRBV12-4|TRBJ1-4
CASSPDRPNEKLFF
>TRBV7-9|TRBJ2-7
CASSSPDRRGAYEQYF
>TRBV4-1|TRBJ1-2
CASSTPGSLYGYTF
>TRBV12-3/TRBV12-4|TRBJ2-7
CASSLTDRGHEQYF
>TRBV11-2|NA
CASSSEGLPSYEQYF
>TRBV6-5|TRBJ2-4
CASSYSGRKRNIQYF
>TRBV5-6|TRBJ2-1
CASSLELSASGYNEQFF
>TRBV29-1|TRBJ2-1
CSVGGRTVNEQFF
>TRBV29-1|TRBJ2-1
CSVGRQGRYNEQFF
>TRBV6-2/TRBV6-3|TRBJ2-5
CASSDDRGETQYF
>TRBV7-9|TRBJ2-1
CAEPHEQFF
>TRBV12-3/TRBV12-4|TRBJ1-5
CASMDQGVYQPQHF
>TRBV6-5|TRBJ2-1
CASSFSGRRHEQFF
>TRBV7-9|TRBJ2-5
CAGSLVGPQETQYF
>TRBV12-3/TRBV12-4|TRBJ2-7
CASSLRDTISYEQYF
>TRBV7-3|NA
CASGDLEYNEQYF
>TRBV28|TRBJ2-2
CASLTTNTGELFF
>TRBV4-2|TRBJ2-5
CASSQDGGSRGETQYF
>TRBV27|NA
CASSSHRTGLYEQYF
>TRBV7-2|TRBJ2-7
CASSKDYPEQYF
>TRBV28|TRBJ2-7
CASRSPSGPSYEQYF
>TRBV20-1|TRBJ1-4
CSAEGLTGEATNEKLFF
>TRBV6-6|TRBJ2-3
CASSRPDTQYF
>TRBV29-1|TRBJ2-3
CSVGGQTNTDTQYF
>TRBV19|TRBJ1-1
CASRLGGVGTEAFF
>TRBV6-6|TRBJ1-1
CASRYTEAFF
>TRBV5-1|TRBJ2-7
CASSLGLLTYEQYF
>TRBV11-1|TRBJ2-1
CASTERREGGNEQFF
>TRBV6-1|TRBJ2-5
CASSESSLEAQYF